These 14 T cell receptor beta chains came from one sample sequenced in a study of T cells after yellow fever vaccination. One entry per CDR3 protein, called by TCRdb with MiXCR from the 5' RACE reads. The table lists under 55,000 distinct CDR3 sequences, 6.6% of them singletons. This specimen was CD8+ T cells not binding an NS4B(214-222) dextramer, sorted from PBMCs, taken more than 35 days after the first yellow fever vaccination. The receptor source for this set is a young man who received the YFV17D yellow fever vaccine.

In its sample, this clonotype was seen a few times. The gene calls are TRBV7-6 and TRBJ1-5, with a possible D match to TRBD1 (5 bases). The germline V and J ends were trimmed by 0 bases and 6 bases, with 21 bases remaining between them. Per the germline V gene, CDR1 is SGHVS and CDR2 is FNYEAQ. This CDR3 contains 18 residues. CDR3 residues: CASSLAPLQGGYGQPQHF. The DNA for the CDR3 is TGTGCCAGCAGCTTAGCCCCCCTCCAGGGTGGGTATGGTCAGCCCCAGCATTTT.

Many counts were recorded for this clonotype. The genes are TRBV15 and TRBJ2-6; D is ambiguous. CDR3 length: 16 amino acids. V gave up 5 bases and J gave up 1 base, with 12 bases separating them. Germline CDR1 reads LNHNV; CDR2 reads YYDKDF (reference sequence). The CDR3 DNA sequence: TGTGCCACCAGCTCCCGCCCCGTATCTGGGGCCAACGTCCTGACTTTC. It encodes CATSSRPVSGANVLTF.

This clonotype was counted between two and nine times. The gene calls are TRBV5-1 and TRBJ1-2; no clear D gene. Germline assignment: CDR1 SGHRS and CDR2 YFSETQ. This CDR3 comprises 13 residues. V lost 0 bases and J 2 bases, leaving 5 bases between the germline ends. The DNA for the CDR3 is TGCGCCAGCAGCTTGGACAAGAACTATGGCTACACCTTC. Protein product: CASSLDKNYGYTF. The whole variable domain, remainder taken from reference TRBV5-1 and TRBJ1-2, is KAGVTQTPRYLIKTRGQQVTLSCSPISGHRSVSWYQQTPGQGLQFLFEYFSETQRNKGNFPGRFSGRQFSNSRSEMNVSTLELGDSALYLCASSLDKNYGYTFGSGTRLTVV.

CDR3 loop: CASSAIAGGPTDTQYF. The CDR3 DNA follows: TGTGCCAGCAGCGCGATAGCGGGGGGGCCAACAGATACGCAGTATTTT. The rearrangement links TRBV9 to TRBJ2-3; 11 nucleotides match TRBD2. The CDR3 contains 16 residues. CDR1 and CDR2 from the germline V gene are SGDLS and YYNGEE. The ends lost 3 bases at V and 3 bases at J; junction bases unmatched: 6.

V is TRBV6-5 and J is TRBJ1-2; a weak D match, TRBD1 (5 bases). Germline assignment: CDR1 MNHEY and CDR2 SVGAGI. The V end was cut by 0 bases, the J end by 10 bases, with 12 bases between. This CDR3 region has 13 residues. The chain's CDR3 is CASSYSRTGDYTF. The CDR3 nucleotides are TGTGCCAGCAGTTACTCTCGGACGGGGGACTACACCTTC.

In DNA, the CDR3 is TGTGCCAGCAGGCCGACAGGGTTAGACACTGAAGCTTTCTTT. Its translation: CASRPTGLDTEAFF. This rearrangement joins TRBV27 to TRBJ1-1; TRBD1 matches 7 bases. With V trimmed by 6 bases and J by 3 bases, 7 bases remained unmatched. This CDR3 is built from 14 residues. Germline V gene lookup returns CDR1 MNHEY and CDR2 SMNVEV (reference sequence).

This sequence joins TRBV29-1 and TRBJ2-1; no firm D call. V lost 1 base, J lost 6 bases, and 10 bases lay in between. This CDR3 spans 13 amino acids. From germline, CDR1 is SQVTM and CDR2 ANQGSEA. Written as DNA, the CDR3 is TGCAGCGTTGAAGGGTTAGTCTTCAATGAGCAGTTCTTC. Protein: CSVEGLVFNEQFF.

This clonotype was counted ten times or more. The rearrangement joins TRBV20-1 to TRBJ2-5, with a weak D call TRBD2 (5 bases). In germline, CDR1 is DFQATT, CDR2 SNEGSKA (reference sequence). V lost 3 bases and J 4 bases, leaving 12 bases between the germline ends. The CDR3 loop spans 13 amino acids. The CDR3 DNA is TGCAGTGCTAGCGCGGACTTAAGAGAGACCCAGTACTTC. This gives the protein CSASADLRETQYF.

This clonotype was observed at least ten times. This chain joins TRBV14 and TRBJ2-7, with a possible D match to TRBD1 (6 bases). There are 14 residues in the CDR3. The germline V gene has CDR1 SGHDN and CDR2 FVKESK. V lost 1 base and J 4 bases, leaving 11 bases between the germline ends. CDR3 sequence (DNA): TGTGCCAGCAGCCAAGCAGGGGATGGGTACGAGCAGTACGTC. It specifies CASSQAGDGYEQYV.

There are many counts of this clonotype. The V and J genes are TRBV12-3 or TRBV12-4 and TRBJ2-7, with 9 bases that match TRBD1. Losses at the gene ends were 2 bases for V and 0 bases for J; bases not matched to a gene: 2. CDR3 length: 15 amino acids. The chain's CDR3 is CASSLKQGASYEQYF. The CDR3 nucleotides read TGTGCCAGCAGTTTAAAACAGGGGGCCTCCTACGAGCAGTACTTC.

The chain carries TRBV6-5 and TRBJ2-1, with 10 nucleotides matching TRBD2. Germline V CDR1 and CDR2: MNHEY, SVGAGI. The CDR3 extends over 19 amino acids. V lost 0 bases to trimming and J lost 0 bases; unmatched junction nucleotides: 8. The CDR3: CASSYSWLAGDSSYNEQFF. DNA of the CDR3: TGTGCCAGCAGTTACTCTTGGCTAGCGGGAGATAGCTCCTACAATGAGCAGTTCTTC.

The CDR3 sequence: CAFRTAWTSGGAIYNEQFF. The CDR3 DNA reads TGTGCCTTCAGAACTGCCTGGACTAGCGGGGGGGCTATCTACAATGAGCAGTTCTTC. The chain has TRBV6-4 and TRBJ2-1, with 15 positions matching TRBD2. The CDR3 spans 19 residues. Trimming cost V 11 bases and J 3 bases; bases outside gene matches: 17. The germline gives CDR1 MRHNA, CDR2 SNTAGT.

Remarks on this clonotype: A clone one base away is much larger, so this may be a read error. The chain links TRBV27 to TRBJ2-1; D gene uncertain. Germline-derived CDR1 and CDR2 are MNHEY and SMNVEV (reference sequence). Trimming took off 2 bases at V and 5 bases at J, with 10 bases between the two ends. The CDR3 length is 14 residues. The CDR3 DNA reads as TGTGCCAGCAGTTTAGGCTTCATAAACAATGAGCAGTTCTTC. It specifies CASSLGFINNEQFF.

The rearrangement uses TRBV3-1 and TRBJ2-7; 13 bases fit TRBD2. CDR3 length equals 16 residues. CDR1 is LGHDT and CDR2 is YNNKEL in the germline V gene (reference sequence). J lost 9 bases, V lost 3 bases, and 11 bases had no gene match. The CDR3 DNA is TGTGCCAGCAGCCACTCCGAGGGACTAGCGGGGTTGGCGCAGTACTTC. Its protein product is CASSHSEGLAGLAQYF.